This T cell receptor beta chain was observed in a study of a mutant IDH1 vaccine in newly diagnosed glioma. To note about this clone: Its antigen is unknown.

The time point denotes: week 35, safety follow-up. One vaccine dose held 300 ug of mutant IDH1 20-mer peptide and came with topical imiquimod. The CDR3 runs to 12 residues. Germline CDR1 reads MDHEN; CDR2 reads SYDVKM. With 10 bases removed from V and 10 bases from J, the gap between germline ends came to 17 bases. Clones were sequenced by immunoSEQ multiplex PCR, and TCRdb holds only the in-frame ones, with some missing. The sample lists 60,000 to 65,000 clones; roughly 80% were seen once. The TCR originated in a man between 35 and 55 years old with glioma. V and J are TRBV28 and TRBJ2-1; D possibly matches TRBD1 or TRBD2 (5 bases each). Sequencing was performed on PBMCs, taken from a glioma patient whose treatment included an IDH1 peptide vaccine. The CDR3 spells CATRGRAGEQFF. CDR3 sequence (DNA): TGTGCCACCCGGGGCAGGGCCGGGGAGCAGTTCTTC.